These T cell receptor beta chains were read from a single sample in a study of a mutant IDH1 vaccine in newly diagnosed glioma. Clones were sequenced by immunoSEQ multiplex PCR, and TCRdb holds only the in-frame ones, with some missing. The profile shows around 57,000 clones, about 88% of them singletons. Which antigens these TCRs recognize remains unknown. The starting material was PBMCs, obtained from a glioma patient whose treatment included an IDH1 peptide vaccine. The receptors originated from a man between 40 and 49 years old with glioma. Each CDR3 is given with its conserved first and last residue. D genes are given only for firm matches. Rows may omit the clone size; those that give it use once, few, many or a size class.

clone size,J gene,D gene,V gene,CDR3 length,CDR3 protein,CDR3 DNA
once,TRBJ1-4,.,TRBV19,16,CASGGRLLVTNEKLFF,TGTGCCAGCGGGGGCAGGTTACTCGTCACTAATGAAAAACTGTTTTTT
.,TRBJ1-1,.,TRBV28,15,CASRQTGTGNTEAFF,TGTGCCAGCAGACAGACCGGGACGGGTAACACTGAAGCTTTCTTT
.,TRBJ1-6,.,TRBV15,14,CATSRDARNSPLHF,TGTGCCACCAGCAGAGATGCCAGGAATTCACCCCTCCACTTT
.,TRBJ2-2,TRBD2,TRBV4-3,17,CASSQGLAGGRAGELFF,TGCGCCAGCAGCCAAGGACTAGCGGGAGGGCGGGCCGGGGAGCTGTTTTTT
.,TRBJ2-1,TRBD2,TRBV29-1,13,CSAAGLAIHEQFF,TGCAGCGCCGCGGGACTAGCCATCCATGAGCAGTTCTTC
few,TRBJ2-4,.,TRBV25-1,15,CASSESARPPGIQYF,TGTGCCAGCAGTGAATCTGCCCGACCCCCGGGCATTCAGTACTTC
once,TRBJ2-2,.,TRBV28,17,CASSLFAGVARSGELFF,TGTGCCAGCAGTTTATTCGCCGGGGTAGCAAGGTCCGGGGAGCTGTTTTTT
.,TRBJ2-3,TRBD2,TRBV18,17,CASSPLPSSGAGHTQYF,TGTGCCAGCTCACCACTTCCTTCTAGCGGGGCCGGCCATACGCAGTATTTT
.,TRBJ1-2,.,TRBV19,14,CASSISGPNYGYTF,TGTGCCAGTAGTATCTCGGGACCGAACTATGGCTACACCTTC
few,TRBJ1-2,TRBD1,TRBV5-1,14,CASSFGQGTYGYTF,TGCGCCAGCAGCTTCGGACAGGGAACCTATGGCTACACCTTC
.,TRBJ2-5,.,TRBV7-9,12,CASSLRGETQYF,TGTGCCAGCAGCCTCAGAGGAGAGACCCAGTACTTC
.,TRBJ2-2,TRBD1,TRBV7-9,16,CASSSPTGAGTGELFF,TGTGCCAGCAGCTCGCCGACAGGGGCGGGCACCGGGGAGCTGTTTTTT
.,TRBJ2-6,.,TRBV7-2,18,CASSRTRSGTSGANVLTF,TGTGCCAGCAGCCGAACCCGGTCGGGGACCTCTGGGGCCAACGTCCTGACTTTC
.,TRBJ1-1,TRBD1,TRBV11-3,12,CASSLNRGQAFF,TGTGCCAGCAGCTTAAACAGGGGCCAAGCTTTCTTT
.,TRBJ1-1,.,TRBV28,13,CASSFAVNTEAFF,TGTGCCAGCAGTTTTGCCGTCAACACTGAAGCTTTCTTT
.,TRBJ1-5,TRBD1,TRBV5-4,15,CASSRGQGANQPQHF,TGTGCCAGCAGCCGCGGACAGGGGGCGAATCAGCCCCAGCATTTT
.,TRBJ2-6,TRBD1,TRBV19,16,CASSIGTATGANVLTF,TGTGCCAGTAGTATCGGGACAGCAACTGGGGCCAACGTCCTGACTTTC
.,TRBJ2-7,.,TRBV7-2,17,CASSLIPPQALSYEQYF,TGTGCCAGCAGCTTAATCCCCCCACAGGCTTTGTCCTACGAGCAGTACTTC
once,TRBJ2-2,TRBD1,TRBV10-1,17,CASSGRQGARETGELFF,TGCGCCAGCAGCGGGAGACAGGGGGCGAGGGAAACCGGGGAGCTGTTTTTT
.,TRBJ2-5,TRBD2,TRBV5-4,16,CASSLDSGASPETQYF,TGTGCCAGCAGCTTAGACAGCGGGGCATCCCCAGAGACCCAGTACTTC
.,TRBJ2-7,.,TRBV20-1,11,CSAQRPYEQYF,TGCAGTGCGCAGCGACCCTACGAGCAGTACTTC
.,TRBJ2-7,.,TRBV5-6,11,CASSLDLAILF,TGTGCCAGCAGCTTGGATCTAGCGATTCTCTTC
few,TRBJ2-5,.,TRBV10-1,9,CASSETQYF,TGCGCCAGCAGTGAGACCCAGTACTTC
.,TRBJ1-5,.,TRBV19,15,CASSRFRDGNQPQHF,TGTGCCAGTAGTCGATTCCGGGACGGTAATCAGCCCCAGCATTTT
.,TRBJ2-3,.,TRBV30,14,CAWSVEGGTDTQYF,TGTGCCTGGAGTGTAGAGGGGGGCACAGATACGCAGTATTTT
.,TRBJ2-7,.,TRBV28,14,CASSLVAGTYEQYF,TGTGCCAGCAGTTTAGTGGCAGGGACCTACGAGCAGTACTTC